These T cell receptor beta chains were read from a single sample in a study of post-analysis software for immune sequencing data. In TCRdb, the PCR reads were re-called with MiXCR into one record per CDR3 protein. The sample has fewer than 850,000 distinct CDR3 sequences, roughly 27% seen once; the top ten hold around 0.56%. The sample comprised blood. These receptors were collected from a girl between 5 and 17 years old with multiple sclerosis. Each CDR3 is given with its conserved first and last residue.

J gene: TRBJ2-5; V gene: TRBV25-1; CDR3 protein: CASSEEGATQYF
J gene: TRBJ2-7; V gene: TRBV20-1; CDR3 protein: CSARDLTGAYEQYF
J gene: TRBJ2-7; V gene: TRBV20-1; CDR3 protein: CSARVAGCYEQYF
J gene: TRBJ2-7; V gene: TRBV7-9; CDR3 protein: CASSDGTMVYF
J gene: TRBJ2-5; V gene: TRBV3-1; CDR3 protein: CASSLAGGPVETQYF
J gene: TRBJ2-7; V gene: TRBV29-1; CDR3 protein: CSVTGAYEQYF
J gene: TRBJ2-1; V gene: TRBV4-1; CDR3 protein: CASSRSRDASYNEQFF
J gene: TRBJ2-3; V gene: TRBV11-2; CDR3 protein: CASRPAGPVIMDTQYF
J gene: TRBJ2-1; V gene: TRBV29-1; CDR3 protein: CSVGEGGLAGYNEQFF
J gene: TRBJ2-5; V gene: TRBV5-1; CDR3 protein: CASSLGDYQETQYF
J gene: TRBJ2-7; V gene: TRBV20-1; CDR3 protein: CSASGTGLYEQYF
J gene: TRBJ2-5; V gene: TRBV27; CDR3 protein: CASRFRGTQYF
J gene: TRBJ1-4; V gene: TRBV2; CDR3 protein: CASGHRGTNEKLFF
J gene: TRBJ2-7; V gene: TRBV20-1; CDR3 protein: CSAEGTGGGYEQYF
J gene: TRBJ1-1; V gene: TRBV6-5; CDR3 protein: CASEDLAGRTEAFF
J gene: TRBJ2-7; V gene: TRBV29-1; CDR3 protein: CSARDRELGEQYF